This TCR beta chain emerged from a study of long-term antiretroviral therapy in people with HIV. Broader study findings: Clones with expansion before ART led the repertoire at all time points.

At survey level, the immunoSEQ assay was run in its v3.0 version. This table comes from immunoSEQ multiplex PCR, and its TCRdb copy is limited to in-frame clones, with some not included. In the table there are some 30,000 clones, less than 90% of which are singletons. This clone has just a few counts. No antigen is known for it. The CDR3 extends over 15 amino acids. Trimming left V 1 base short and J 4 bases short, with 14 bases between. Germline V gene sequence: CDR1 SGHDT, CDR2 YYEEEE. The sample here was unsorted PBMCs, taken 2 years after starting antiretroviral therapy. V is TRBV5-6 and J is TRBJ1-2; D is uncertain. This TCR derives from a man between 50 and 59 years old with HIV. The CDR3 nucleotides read TGTGCCAGCAGCTTGTTCGGCAAACCCCCCTATGGCTACACCTTC. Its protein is CASSLFGKPPYGYTF.